Below, 20 T cell receptor beta chains from the same sample are listed, as sequenced in a study of beta chain features in type 1 diabetes. The study reverse transcribed the entire isolated RNA, so it sequenced expressed TCRB transcripts. Repertoires were generated with immunoSEQ multiplex PCR, while TCRdb's copy carries only in-frame clones and drops some. The table includes 350,000 to 450,000 clones, about 15% detected once. The sample consisted of naive CD4+ T cells from blood. Receptors originate from a man aged 25 to 45 in good health.

The chain combines TRBV12-5 with TRBJ2-4, with D maybe TRBD2 (5 bases). Trimming shortened V by 6 bases and J by 4 bases, and 16 bases separated the two germline ends. This CDR3 is built from 15 residues. Germline loops: CDR1 LGHNT, CDR2 FRNRAP. The CDR3 DNA reads as TGTGCTAGTGGCCCAGAGGGAGTCGTGAAAAACATTCAGTACTTC. Protein sequence: CASGPEGVVKNIQYF. The full variable domain, its missing parts supplied by reference TRBV12-5 and TRBJ2-4, is DARVTQTPRHKVTEMGQEVTMRCQPILGHNTVFWYRQTMMQGLELLAYFRNRAPLDDSGMPKDRFSAEMPDATLATLKIQPSEPRDSAVYFCASGPEGVVKNIQYFGAGTRLSVL.

This chain joins TRBV9 and TRBJ2-2, with 11 bases lining up with TRBD1. CDR1 and CDR2 from the germline V gene are SGDLS and YYNGEE. This CDR3 region has 14 residues. V gave up 3 bases and J gave up 7 bases; unmatched junction bases: 2. The CDR3 sequence: CASSGTGGIGELFF. The CDR3 nucleotides are TGTGCCAGCAGCGGGACAGGGGGCATCGGGGAGCTGTTTTTT.

The CDR3 sequence is CSVAAGSTQYF. The CDR3 coding sequence is TGCAGCGTTGCGGCCGGATCGACCCAGTACTTC. This sequence joins TRBV29-1 and TRBJ2-5; D gene ambiguous. V lost 4 bases, J lost 7 bases, and 10 bases lay in between. Germline assignment: CDR1 SQVTM and CDR2 ANQGSEA. CDR3 length: 11 residues. Together with reference TRBV29-1 and TRBJ2-5, the CDR3 gives the full variable domain: SAVISQKPSRDICQRGTSLTIQCQVDSQVTMMFWYRQQPGQSLTLIATANQGSEATYESGFVIDKFPISRPNLTFSTLTVSNMSPEDSSIYLCSVAAGSTQYFGPGTRLLVL.

The chain employs TRBV28 and TRBJ1-1, with D possibly TRBD1 on 6 matching bases. The V end was cut by 6 bases, the J end by 1 base, with 15 bases between. This CDR3 is built from 15 residues. CDR1 and CDR2 (germline): MDHEN, SYDVKM. CDR3 bases: TGTGCCAGCAGCCGTAGGGGGGGTAGGAACACTGAAGCTTTCTTT. Translated, it gives CASSRRGGRNTEAFF.

The sample holds a few counts of this clone. V is TRBV5-1 and J is TRBJ2-1; no definite D call. Trimming removed 0 bases at V and 5 bases at J, with 9 bases between. The CDR3 runs to 14 residues. CDR1 SGHRS and CDR2 YFSETQ come from the germline V gene. The DNA for the CDR3 is TGCGCCAGCAGCTTGGGTTGGAGCGACAATGAGCAGTTCTTC. Protein sequence: CASSLGWSDNEQFF.

The chain combines TRBV9 with TRBJ1-3; D ambiguous. The CDR3 covers 13 residues. Germline-derived CDR1 and CDR2 are SGDLS and YYNGEE. V was pared by 4 bases and J by 1 base, with 6 bases between. The CDR3 is CASSPRSGNTIYF. The CDR3 nucleotides are TGTGCCAGCAGCCCCCGGTCTGGAAACACCATATATTTT.

The sample holds a few counts of this clone. The chain recombines TRBV6-6 with TRBJ1-2; a weak D match, TRBD1 (6 bases). Germline V CDR1 and CDR2: MNHNY, SVGAGI (reference sequence). Trimming pared 7 bases from V and 6 bases from J, leaving 18 bases between. This CDR3 contains 14 residues. CDR3 region: CASTQVGGAHGYTF. The CDR3 DNA follows: TGTGCCAGCACCCAGGTAGGGGGTGCCCATGGCTACACCTTC.

This clone was picked up a small number of times. The gene calls are TRBV28 and TRBJ1-1; D not certain. The CDR3 runs to 16 residues. The V end was cut by 6 bases, the J end by 0 bases, with 17 bases between. Germline V gene data show CDR1 as MDHEN and CDR2 as SYDVKM. Here the CDR3 DNA reads TGTGCCAGCAGGGCCTTATCGGCCCACTTGAACACTGAAGCTTTCTTT. The encoded protein is CASRALSAHLNTEAFF. The whole variable domain, remainder taken from reference TRBV28 and TRBJ1-1, is DVKVTQSSRYLVKRTGEKVFLECVQDMDHENMFWYRQDPGLGLRLIYFSYDVKMKEKGDIPEGYSVSREKKERFSLILESASTNQTSMYLCASRALSAHLNTEAFFGQGTRLTVV.

V and J are TRBV2 and TRBJ2-7; TRBD1 is a possible D gene (6 bases). The CDR3 is 15 residues long. Germline values: CDR1 SNHLY, CDR2 FYNNEI. The V gene lost 0 bases and the J gene lost 2 bases, with 11 bases spanning the gap. The CDR3 region has the DNA TGTGCCAGCAGTGAAGCGAGGGCAGGGGCCTACGAGCAGTACTTC. It is translated as CASSEARAGAYEQYF.

This clone was seen only once. V is TRBV4-2 and J is TRBJ2-1, with 12 nucleotides matching TRBD2. Germline-derived CDR1 and CDR2 are LGHNA and YNFKEQ. The J segment lost 5 bases and the V segment lost 3 bases, leaving 5 bases of the junction unmatched. The CDR3 length is 16 residues. The CDR3 spells CASSQGTSGLNNEQFF. In DNA, the CDR3 is TGTGCCAGCAGCCAGGGGACTAGCGGGCTTAACAATGAGCAGTTCTTC.

The genes are TRBV10-2 and TRBJ2-5; no definite D call. V gave up 4 bases and J gave up 2 bases, with 8 bases separating them. The germline V gene encodes CDR1 WSHSY and CDR2 SAAADI. The CDR3 covers 13 residues. DNA of the CDR3: TGCGCCAGCAGTGGAGGTAATCAAGAGACCCAGTACTTC. Amino acid sequence: CASSGGNQETQYF.

This chain joins TRBV27 and TRBJ1-5, with 9 bases that match TRBD1. V lost 3 bases, J lost 3 bases, and 3 bases stayed unmatched. CDR1 MNHEY and CDR2 SMNVEV come from the germline V gene (reference sequence). The CDR3 spans 15 residues. This chain's CDR3 is CASSFGTGINQPQHF. The CDR3 region has the DNA TGTGCCAGCAGTTTCGGGACAGGGATCAATCAGCCCCAGCATTTT.

The chain carries TRBV7-9 and TRBJ2-1; 13 bases fit TRBD2. Unmatched junction bases numbered 11, after V lost 4 bases and J lost 8 bases. There are 17 residues in the CDR3. Germline V gene lookup returns CDR1 SEHNR and CDR2 FQNEAQ (reference sequence). Here the CDR3 reads CASSSSTGLAGRDEQFF. Here the CDR3 DNA reads TGTGCCAGCAGCTCCTCAACGGGACTAGCGGGAAGGGATGAGCAGTTCTTC.

This clone was observed a handful of times. The rearrangement links TRBV7-9 to TRBJ1-6; TRBD1 is a possible D gene (6 bases). V lost 4 bases to trimming and J lost 6 bases, with 13 bases between them. Germline V CDR1 and CDR2: SEHNR, FQNEAQ (reference sequence). The CDR3 covers 15 residues. DNA of the CDR3: TGTGCCAGCAGCTCCCGGCTAGGGGGTAATTCACCCCTCCACTTT. Translating gives CASSSRLGGNSPLHF.

This chain links TRBV9 with TRBJ1-2; no firm D call. Germline CDR1 is SGDLS and CDR2 is YYNGEE. V dropped 0 bases and J dropped 8 bases, with 17 bases sitting between them. The CDR3 is made up of 15 amino acids. The CDR3 protein is CASSVDRSPSGGYTF. CDR3 DNA sequence: TGTGCCAGCAGCGTAGACAGATCGCCCTCGGGAGGCTACACCTTC.

The rearrangement links TRBV29-1 to TRBJ2-1; D ambiguous. V gave up 4 bases and J gave up 6 bases, with 7 bases separating them. Germline-derived CDR1 and CDR2 are SQVTM and ANQGSEA. The CDR3 runs to 11 residues. The CDR3, as DNA: TGCAGCGTTGTAAGGTCCAATGAGCAGTTCTTC. Its translation is CSVVRSNEQFF.

The chain employs TRBV4-1 and TRBJ2-5, with unresolved D. The V gene's germline CDR1 is MGHRA and CDR2 YSYEKL. The CDR3 runs to 14 residues. Trimming cost V 4 bases and J 2 bases, with 11 bases left between them. CDR3 residues: CASSPGPAQETQYF. Written as DNA, the CDR3 is TGCGCCAGCAGCCCGGGCCCAGCACAAGAGACCCAGTACTTC.

The chain links TRBV12-2 to TRBJ2-2. TRBV12-2 counts as a pseudogene. The CDR3 is 12 residues long. The CDR3 sequence: CASRLVPGELFF. CDR3 coding DNA: TGTGCAAGTCGCTTAGTCCCCGGGGAGCTGTTTTTT.

This clone was found a few times. The CDR3 protein is CASSSRQGALGANVLTF. The CDR3 DNA reads as TGTGCCAGCAGCTCACGACAGGGGGCGCTTGGGGCCAACGTCCTGACTTTC. The J gene is TRBJ2-6, the V gene TRBV7-2; 10 bases agree with TRBD1. The germline CDR1 and CDR2 sequences are SGHTA and FQGNSA. V was pared by 4 bases and J by 3 bases, with 6 bases of the junction left unmatched. The CDR3 has 17 residues.

There are many counts of this clone. J is TRBJ2-3 and V is TRBV13; D unclear. Germline lookup yields CDR1 PRHDT and CDR2 FYEKMQ (reference sequence). Trimming cost V 6 bases and J 1 base, with 23 bases left between them. The CDR3 is made up of 18 amino acids. The DNA of the CDR3 is TGTGCCAGCAGTCCAGGCCCAGTGGTGGAGTTTGGCACAGATACGCAGTATTTT. It translates to CASSPGPVVEFGTDTQYF.